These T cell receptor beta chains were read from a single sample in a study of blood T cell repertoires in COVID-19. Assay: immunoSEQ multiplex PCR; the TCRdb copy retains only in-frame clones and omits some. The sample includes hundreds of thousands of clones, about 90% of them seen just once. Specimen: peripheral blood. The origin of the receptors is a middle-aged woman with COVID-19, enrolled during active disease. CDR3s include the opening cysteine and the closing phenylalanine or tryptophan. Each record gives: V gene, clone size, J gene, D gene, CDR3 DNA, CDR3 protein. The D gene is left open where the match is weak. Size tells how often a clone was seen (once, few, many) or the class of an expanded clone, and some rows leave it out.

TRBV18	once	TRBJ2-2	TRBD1	TGTGCCAGCTCACCAACCGGCAAGACAGGGTACACCGGGGAGCTGTTTTTT	CASSPTGKTGYTGELFF
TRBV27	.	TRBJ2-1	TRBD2	TGTGCCAGCAGTTTCCCCCGACTAGCGGGAGGTACCTACAATGAGCAGTTCTTC	CASSFPRLAGGTYNEQFF
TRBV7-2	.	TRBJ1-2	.	TGTGCCAGCAGCCCCCCAGGGCGTTATGGCTACACCTTC	CASSPPGRYGYTF
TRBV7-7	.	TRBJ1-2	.	TGTGCTAGCAGCCCAGGGTCACCCCACCTGAGTGACTATGGCTACACCTTC	CASSPGSPHLSDYGYTF
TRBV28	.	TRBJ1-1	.	TGTGCCAGCAGTTCTTTTTCCTGGGGCAGGGGCACTGAAGCTTTCTTT	CASSSFSWGRGTEAFF
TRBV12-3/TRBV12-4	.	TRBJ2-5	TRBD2	TGTGCCAGCAGTTCCACCTCTAGCGGGACCCAGTACTTC	CASSSTSSGTQYF
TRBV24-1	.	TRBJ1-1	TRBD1	TGTGCCACCAGTGATCAGGGGGTTTGGTCATTT	CATSDQGVWSF
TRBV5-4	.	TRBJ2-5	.	TGTGCCAGCAGCTTACCTCCCCAGAAAGAGACCCAGTACTTC	CASSLPPQKETQYF
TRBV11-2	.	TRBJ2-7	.	TGTGCCAGCAGCCGACTGTACGAGCAGTACTTC	CASSRLYEQYF
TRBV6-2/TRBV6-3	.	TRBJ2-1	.	TGTGCCAGCAGTTCTGACGTCAGAGCGGCTAAGTTCTTC	CASSSDVRAAKFF
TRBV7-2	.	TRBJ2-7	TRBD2	TGTGCCAGCCACGGCGGGAGGGGCAGGGACGAGCAGTACTTC	CASHGGRGRDEQYF
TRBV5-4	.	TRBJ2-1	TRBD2	TGTGCCAGCAGCTCACTAGCGGGGGACTACAATGAGCAGTTCTTC	CASSSLAGDYNEQFF
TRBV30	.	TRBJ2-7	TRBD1	TGTGCCTGGGAAGGACAGGGAAAGCAGTACTTC	CAWEGQGKQYF
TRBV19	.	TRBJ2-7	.	TGTGCCAGTAGTATGAGACAGGAGTCCTACGAGCAGTACTTC	CASSMRQESYEQYF
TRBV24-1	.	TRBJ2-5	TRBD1	TGTGCCACCAGTGATCCGACAGGGGACGAGGAGACCCAGTACTTC	CATSDPTGDEETQYF
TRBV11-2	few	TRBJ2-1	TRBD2	TGTGCCAGCAGCCGAGGACTAGCGGATCACAATGAGCAGTTCTTC	CASSRGLADHNEQFF
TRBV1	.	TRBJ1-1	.	TGCACCAGCAGCCCTCGTCAGGGGGCGAATGGAGCGCCATACGCTGAAGCTTTCTTT	CTSSPRQGANGAPYAEAFF
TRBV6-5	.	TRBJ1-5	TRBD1	TGTGCCAGCAGTTACTCGAGGGACAGGGGGTTTCAGCCCCAGCATTTT	CASSYSRDRGFQPQHF
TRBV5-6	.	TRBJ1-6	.	TGTGCCAGCAGCCTGAACAGTTATCATAATTCACCCCTCCACTTT	CASSLNSYHNSPLHF
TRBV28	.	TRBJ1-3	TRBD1	TGTGCCAGCAGGACCACAGGGGCGGGCTCTGGAAACACCATATATTTT	CASRTTGAGSGNTIYF
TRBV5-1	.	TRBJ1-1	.	TGCGCCAGCAGCTTGGCTCTGGGGCCCCAGACGAACACTGAAGCTTTCTTT	CASSLALGPQTNTEAFF
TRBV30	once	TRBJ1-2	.	TGTGCCTGGAGTGGGGGGCTGCCATCTGGCTACACCTTC	CAWSGGLPSGYTF
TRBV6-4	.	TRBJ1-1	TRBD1	TGTGCCAGCAGTGATGGTCAGGGGGTATCTGAAGCTTTCTTT	CASSDGQGVSEAFF
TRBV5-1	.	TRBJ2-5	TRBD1	TGCGCCAGCAGCCCTACAGGGGGCGGGGAGACCCAGTACTTC	CASSPTGGGETQYF
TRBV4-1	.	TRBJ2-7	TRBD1	TGCGCCAGCAGCCACTTGGACAGGGCCTCCTACGAGCAGTACTTC	CASSHLDRASYEQYF
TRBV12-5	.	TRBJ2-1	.	TGTGCTAGTGGTTTGGATGACTCCGATTCGATCTTC	CASGLDDSDSIF
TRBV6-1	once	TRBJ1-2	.	TGTGCCAGCAGTGAAGCGCACCTTCTTGGGGCTCAGTCGGGCTACACCTTC	CASSEAHLLGAQSGYTF
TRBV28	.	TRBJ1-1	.	TGTGCCAGCAGTCTACAGGAGACTGAAGCTTTCTTT	CASSLQETEAFF
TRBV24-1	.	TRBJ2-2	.	TGTGCCACCAGGGTAGCCGGGGAGCTGTTTTTT	CATRVAGELFF
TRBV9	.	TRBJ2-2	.	TGTGCCAGCAGCCCTCCGTCCGGGGAGCTGTTTTTT	CASSPPSGELFF
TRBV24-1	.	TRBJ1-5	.	TGTGCCACCAGTGGGGGTGCGGGTAGACCCCAGCATTTT	CATSGGAGRPQHF
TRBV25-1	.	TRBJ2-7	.	TGTGCCAGCAGTGAAAACAGGGCCCACTCCTACGAGCAGTACTTC	CASSENRAHSYEQYF
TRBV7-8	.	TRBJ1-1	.	TGTGCGCGGGATAGAGACGGGGAACAAGGTGAAGCTTTCTTT	CARDRDGEQGEAFF
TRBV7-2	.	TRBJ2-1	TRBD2	TGTGCCAGCAGTCTACTAGCGGGAGGAGGTGATGAGCAGTTCTTC	CASSLLAGGGDEQFF
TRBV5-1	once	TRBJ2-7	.	TGCGCCAGCAGCTTGCTGGGGAGCGAGCAGTACTTC	CASSLLGSEQYF
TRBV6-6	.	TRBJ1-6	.	TGTGCCAGCAGTTATGAGGAATTTTCCCTTTCACCCCTCCACTTT	CASSYEEFSLSPLHF
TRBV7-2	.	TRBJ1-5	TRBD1	TGTGCGGTTGGCGACAGGGGTCCGTCTCAGCCCCAGCATTTT	CAVGDRGPSQPQHF